This T cell receptor beta chain was recorded in a study of cytomegalovirus exposure and HLA in healthy donors (dated by TCRdb to 2016 to 2017). Broadly, across the study: An earlier analysis of several hundred of the donors reported 250 to 300 Gb of sequence data and roughly 120 million unique TCR beta sequences obtained from roughly 180 million T cells. The genetic ancestry cluster associated with self-reported Caucasian donors included roughly 84% of the roughly 380 genotyped donors. An early release covering more than 500 HLA-typed donors comprised approximately 300 gigabases of sequencing data and tens of millions of unique TCR sequences. A later genetic analysis took genome-wide SNP genotypes for about 65% of the roughly 670 donors and used that subset as a discovery cohort. A separate validation cohort of approximately 130 different subjects was used in addition to the approximately 700-subject first cohort. High-throughput TCR immunosequencing, statistical association of individual TCRs with disease status, and machine learning were combined to predict cytomegalovirus infection status. The aim of the study was to test whether cataloging public T cell receptors could identify signatures of past pathogen exposure. Among roughly 400 genotyped donors of the cohort, an average of roughly 240,000 unique TCR beta nucleotide sequences were sequenced per donor, around 18% of them non-productive. Donor age, sex, ethnicity and CMV serostatus were compiled alongside the repertoire data. HLA typing included class I and class II loci at four-digit resolution. Using immunosequencing, the study profiled T cell repertoires from approximately 700 subjects and related those repertoires to cytomegalovirus serostatus. About 5 DR-DQ haplotypes were handled as single units for association and clustering, since linkage in the cohort was strong. In a later analysis, previously published TCR beta repertoires from 500 to 750 donors were re-analyzed and high-resolution HLA genotyping was added so that TCR occurrence patterns could be studied. All discovery cohort repertoires had been generated on a single sequencing platform. To decide whether each TCR beta V gene segment behaved as functional or pseudogenic, an earlier analysis of approximately 600 of the donors relied on high-throughput TCR beta sequencing. The number of donors typed differed by locus, with 629-630 for A, B, C, DRB1 and DQB1, around 500 for DQA1, 600 to 610 for DPA1, and some 450 for DPB1. In the later analysis, no new phenotypic data were used to find candidate immune exposures; instead, reliance was placed on TCR beta sequences and their occurrence across donors. The research as a whole found: A later analysis found that TCR association rates varied across HLA loci, with DRB1 alleles showing the most associated TCRs and HLA-C alleles the fewest. When HLA alleles, especially DR and DQ, strongly co-occurred, attributing TCR associations to individual alleles was difficult. A later genetic analysis associated a missense DCLRE1C variant with V-gene and J-gene trimming of TCR beta chains, and an independent cohort replicated the association. According to a later analysis, most CMV-associated TCR beta chains appeared to be HLA-restricted, and the HLA associations seemed to be driven largely by CMV exposure. While some public TCRs were present in many individuals, most TCR sequences turned up only very rarely across donors. Presence/absence analyses assumed roughly uniform sequencing depth across donors, an assumption that may not hold. A later analysis found that HLA-associated TCR beta chains were more clonally expanded and had lower generation probabilities than equally common non-associated chains. A few of the identified cytomegalovirus-associated TCR beta chains were confirmed in vitro to be specific for cytomegalovirus antigens. It was suggested by the authors that the approach could potentially be generalized to other disease states and immunological phenotypes. According to a later analysis, parvovirus B19, influenza, CMV and Epstein-Barr virus appeared linked to several top co-occurrence clusters. About 15 rarely observed V segments, including chromosome 9 orphons, were excluded from the earlier analysis of approximately 500 of the donors because counts were too low. A further reported finding was that TCR beta sequences accurately predicted the HLA-A and HLA-B alleles for most subjects in the first cohort. Some IMGT-functional V segments, including TRBV6-2 and TRBV6-3, could not be distinguished by the 87-base-pair reads and were therefore excluded. Because some donors lacked HLA typing at each locus, the association tests relied only on the typed subset. In the study, approximately 160 TCR beta chains were listed as associated with cytomegalovirus. Only TCR beta chains were sequenced in this cohort, and the absence of alpha or paired-chain data limited detectable features. A later analysis associated around 16,000 TCR beta sequences with specific HLA alleles at a false discovery rate of 0.05. Correlated functional status among segregating V segments might reflect linkage disequilibrium, but an unknown experimental factor could not be ruled out. In an earlier analysis of 587 of the donors, most TCR beta V segments appeared in productive rearrangements about 87% or about 30% of the time, broadly matching IMGT annotations. A cluster of highly shared sequence variants was judged likely to be a technical artifact of the sequencing pipeline. In a later genetic analysis, fewer N-insertions in productive TCRs were reported among donors in an Asian-associated ancestry cluster than the roughly 700-donor mean. The classifier was reported to diagnose cytomegalovirus status with high specificity and sensitivity in both the original and validation cohorts. Immune exposure information for the cohort was limited to CMV serostatus.

Remarks on this clone: There is no known antigen for this receptor. A read error may account for a junction end that differs from germline.

Its CDR3 holds 13 amino acids, cysteine through phenylalanine. The kept DNA is CDR3 alone, 39 bases in frame from the first base. The germline V gene (reference sequence) provides CDR1 SSHAT and CDR2 FNYEAQ. The cohort was made up of 500 to 800 healthy bone marrow donors. At the time of sampling, all cohort members were nominally healthy, though unrecorded immune exposures were likely present. The donor tested CMV seropositive and was one of the 289 seropositive cohort members. A peripheral blood sample was collected from each donor, and TCR beta sequencing was performed on peripheral blood mononuclear cells. Genomic DNA extraction from the blood cell samples was performed with the Qiagen DNeasy Blood Extraction Kit. Library prep was done by the immunoSEQ multiplex PCR assay. A mixture of 60 forward primers for TCR Vbeta segments and 13 reverse primers for TCR Jbeta segments was used in the multiplex PCR. Amplification of the CDR3 region of rearranged TCR beta genes was performed with a multiplex PCR assay on genomic DNA. On the Illumina HiSeq System, the amplified TCR beta libraries were sequenced as 87-base-pair reads. As for the authors' bioinformatics: A later analysis tallied roughly 80 million unique TCR beta chains across the 666 repertoires, and approximately 12 million of those chains were shared by two or more donors. Raw reads were error-corrected and collapsed into unique sequences with a nearest-neighbor algorithm that merged closely related sequences to remove PCR and sequencing errors. Alignment of CDR3 sequences to IMGT reference sequences was used to assign V, D and J gene segments. For a sequence to be retained, a match of at least six nucleotides was required to both a V gene segment and a J gene segment. Rearrangements were classified as productive when the CDR3 lacked stop codons and remained in frame with V and J, and all other rearrangements were classified as non-productive. CDR3 was defined by IMGT convention, running from the second conserved V-encoded cysteine to the conserved J-encoded phenylalanine. Sequences without an unambiguous match to a single V gene segment were excluded from the earlier analysis of over 500 of the donors. In an earlier analysis of some 590 of the donors, a V segment was called functional when productive rearrangements were above 56.7%, and segregating when the standard deviation between donors exceeded 5%. A statistical classification framework was built for diagnosing cytomegalovirus status from the catalog of TCR beta chain sequences. V and J gene assignment, in a later analysis, came from comparing TCR nucleotide sequences with IMGT/GENE-DB human TR gene sequences. Using the TCRdist pipeline, a later analysis assigned CDR3 sequences along with most-parsimonious VDJ recombination scenarios. In a later analysis, each TCR beta chain was defined by its CDR3 amino acid sequence together with its V-gene family, and reads without a unique V-gene family were excluded. To address suspected cross-contamination and a sequencing artifact, a later analysis removed several hundred highly shared, low-generation-probability nucleotide sequences. For each public chain, a later analysis derived a clonal expansion index from normalized ranks of inferred template counts within each repertoire. Generation probabilities in a later analysis came from a VDJ recombination model fitted to out-of-frame rearrangements, and those results were checked against IGoR. Hypergeometric tests were used in a later analysis to score TCR-TCR, TCR-HLA and TCR-CMV co-occurrence, with a repertoire-size bias correction applied to the TCR pairs. In a later analysis, false discovery rates were estimated by permuting HLA or CMV assignments 20 times. In a later analysis, co-occurring TCRs were grouped with DBSCAN, and TCRdist sequence similarity was added when clustering was performed within HLA-allele-positive subsets. Repertoires with fewer than 30,000 or more than 120,000 public chains were left out of co-occurrence clustering, as were about 5 repertoires with anomalous nucleotide sharing. TCRdb took this table from immuneACCESS and kept in-frame rearrangements with V and J called. Such tables lack part of the clones; where checked against another copy, unresolved V genes explain under half of the gap, and the rest is unexplained. The V and J calls and clone size were taken over from that table, and D and trimming were inferred from the DNA. The sample table contains over 150,000 clones; only one count was recorded for 75% to 85% of them. Of the sample, about 10% is held by the ten largest clones.

This clonotype was obtained from a middle-aged man in good health and CMV-seropositive. This receptor chain uses TRBV7-7 and TRBJ2-1, with no confidently assigned D gene. Sequenced sample: PBMCs. The nucleotide sequence reads TGTGCTAGCAGCTTAGATGTCCTCGGTGAGCAGTTCTTC. This translates into CASSLDVLGEQFF.